This T cell receptor (beta chain) was sequenced during a study of identical twins. This clonotype was observed many times. V lost 0 bases and J 0 bases, leaving 5 bases between the germline ends. CDR3 length: 14 amino acids. Germline V gives CDR1 LGHDT, CDR2 YNNKEL (reference sequence). MiXCR, run by TCRdb on the 5' RACE reads, gives a single entry per CDR3 protein. The table has about 810,000 distinct CDR3 sequences, 9% to 15% seen once. The data also belong to a second study, concerning yellow fever vaccine responses in identical twins.

This receptor was identified in a woman younger than 35 in good health. V usage is TRBV3-1 and J usage is TRBJ2-5; D is ambiguous. The sequencing sample was made of PBMCs. The CDR3 DNA reads as TGTGCCAGCAGCCAAGACGGCTACCAAGAGACCCAGTACTTC. Protein sequence: CASSQDGYQETQYF.